A single sample is the source of the 18 T cell receptor beta chains below, sequenced in a study of ipilimumab plus nivolumab after autologous stem cell transplantation. Here immunoSEQ multiplex PCR was the method, and the copy in TCRdb shows in-frame clones only, minus some. This sample has 9,500 to 15,000 clones, with about 70% found just once. The material was PBMCs, obtained in a trial of ipilimumab plus nivolumab as post-transplant consolidation. The receptors originated from a male donor with diffuse large B-cell lymphoma.

This clone was seen once. The gene calls are TRBV7-2 and TRBJ2-1, with D possibly TRBD2 on 5 matching bases. CDR1 is SGHTA and CDR2 is FQGNSA in the germline V gene. Trimming left V 1 base short and J 9 bases short, with 10 bases between. The CDR3 has 13 residues. The CDR3 sequence: CASSLEVRGEQFF. Here the CDR3 DNA reads TGTGCCAGCAGCTTAGAGGTCCGGGGTGAGCAGTTCTTC.

V is TRBV19 and J is TRBJ2-3, with 12 bases lining up with TRBD2. Trimming cost V 5 bases and J 5 bases; bases outside gene matches: 11. The germline V gene encodes CDR1 LNHDA and CDR2 SQIVND (reference sequence). The CDR3 is 17 residues long. The DNA of the CDR3 is TGTGCCAGTAGTGTAACGAGACTAGCGGGAGAGGTAGATACGCAGTATTTT. It translates to CASSVTRLAGEVDTQYF. The entire variable domain, with the rest obtained from reference TRBV19 and TRBJ2-3, is as follows: DGGITQSPKYLFRKEGQNVTLSCEQNLNHDAMYWYRQDPGQGLRLIYYSQIVNDFQKGDIAEGYSVSREKKESFPLTVTSAQKNPTAFYLCASSVTRLAGEVDTQYFGPGTRLTVL.

In its sample, this clone was seen once. This chain uses TRBV10-3 with TRBJ2-1, with a possible D match to TRBD2 (6 bases). The V gene's germline CDR1 is ENHRY and CDR2 SYGVKD. The length of the CDR3 is 13 residues. V shed 4 bases and J shed 5 bases, with 9 bases lying between them. The CDR3 loop reads CAISGGVNNEQFF. The CDR3 DNA follows: TGTGCCATCAGTGGGGGGGTTAACAATGAGCAGTTCTTC.

This clone was observed a few times. The chain is built from TRBV19 and TRBJ1-2; the D gene is possibly TRBD1 (6 bases). Looked up from germline, CDR1 is LNHDA and CDR2 is SQIVND (reference sequence). The V end lost 7 bases, the J end lost 8 bases, and 23 bases lay between the germline ends. CDR3 length: 15 residues. CDR3 in amino acids: CASTITFGTRLGYTF. The CDR3 DNA reads as TGTGCCAGTACTATCACTTTCGGGACACGGCTGGGCTACACCTTC.

V is TRBV5-4 and J is TRBJ1-1; D remains ambiguous. V shed 1 base and J shed 0 bases, with 4 bases lying between them. Germline-derived CDR1 and CDR2 are SGHNT and YYREEE (reference sequence). This CDR3 has 13 residues. Written as DNA, the CDR3 is TGTGCCAGCAGCTTGAACATGAACACTGAAGCTTTCTTT. Translating it yields CASSLNMNTEAFF.

This chain joins TRBV7-6 and TRBJ2-2; D unclear. The length of the CDR3 is 12 residues. The germline gives CDR1 SGHVS, CDR2 FNYEAQ. V was clipped by 7 bases and J by 10 bases, with 13 bases between them. CDR3 protein: CASTQTSEELFF. For the CDR3, the DNA is TGTGCCAGCACCCAAACAAGCGAGGAGCTGTTTTTT. Using reference TRBV7-6 and TRBJ2-2 for the parts outside the CDR3, the full variable domain is GAGVSQSPRYKVTKRGQDVALRCDPISGHVSLYWYRQALGQGPEFLTYFNYEAQQDKSGLPNDRFSAERPEGSISTLTIQRTEQRDSAMYRCASTQTSEELFFGEGSRLTVL.

This clone was seen once. The rearrangement joins TRBV13 to TRBJ1-1, with 9 bases aligning to TRBD1. Looked up from germline, CDR1 is PRHDT and CDR2 is FYEKMQ (reference sequence). V lost 5 bases and J lost 0; bases outside the gene matches: 7. This CDR3 comprises 16 residues. CDR3 amino acids: CASSMGTGSMNTEAFF. DNA for the CDR3: TGTGCCAGCAGCATGGGGACAGGGAGCATGAACACTGAAGCTTTCTTT. The full variable domain, rest sourced from reference TRBV13 and TRBJ1-1, is AAGVIQSPRHLIKEKRETATLKCYPIPRHDTVYWYQQGPGQDPQFLISFYEKMQSDKGSIPDRFSAQQFSDYHSELNMSSLELGDSALYFCASSMGTGSMNTEAFFGQGTRLTVV.

The V and J genes are TRBV11-3 and TRBJ1-6; the D is unclear. Trimming shortened V by 5 bases and J by 8 bases, and 19 bases separated the two germline ends. This CDR3 comprises 16 residues. Germline-derived CDR1 and CDR2 are SGHNT and YENEEA. The CDR3 reads CASSPREVAGDSPLHF. Written as DNA, the CDR3 is TGTGCCAGCAGCCCCCGCGAAGTAGCGGGAGATTCACCCCTCCACTTT.

This clone appeared a single time. J is TRBJ2-1 and V is TRBV5-1, with 8 bases aligning to TRBD2. Looked up from germline, CDR1 is SGHRS and CDR2 is YFSETQ. The CDR3 loop spans 15 amino acids. V shed 4 bases, J shed 4 bases, and the junction held 7 bases outside the gene matches. The CDR3 DNA reads TGCGCCAGCAGCCCCAGCGGGAGAGAGTACAATGAGCAGTTCTTC. It codes for CASSPSGREYNEQFF.

This clone was counted only a few times. This chain joins TRBV27 and TRBJ2-3; TRBD2 matches 11 bases. The CDR3 totals 15 residues. Germline trimming cut 6 bases from V and 2 bases from J; bases unmatched to any gene: 4. The germline gives CDR1 MNHEY, CDR2 SMNVEV (reference sequence). The DNA for the CDR3 is TGTGCCAGCAGAAGACTAGCGGGAACCACAGATACGCAGTATTTT. Residues: CASRRLAGTTDTQYF.

In nucleotides, the CDR3 is TGCGCCAGCAGCCAAGAGGCGGGGGCGAATCAGCCCCAGCATTTT. This codes for CASSQEAGANQPQHF. The chain is built from TRBV4-1 and TRBJ1-5, with D possibly being TRBD1 (6 bases). The germline CDR1 and CDR2 sequences are MGHRA and YSYEKL. CDR3 length: 15 residues. Trimming took off 0 bases at V and 4 bases at J, with 10 bases between the two ends.

The chain is built from TRBV29-1 and TRBJ2-5; 9 nucleotides match TRBD1. The V gene's germline CDR1 is SQVTM and CDR2 ANQGSEA. This CDR3 has 14 residues. Losses at the gene ends were 4 bases for V and 4 bases for J; bases not matched to a gene: 7. CDR3 nucleotide sequence: TGCAGCGTTGTCCGGGACAGGGCTACAGAGACCCAGTACTTC. The encoded protein is CSVVRDRATETQYF. The variable domain in full, completed from reference TRBV29-1 and TRBJ2-5, reads SAVISQKPSRDICQRGTSLTIQCQVDSQVTMMFWYRQQPGQSLTLIATANQGSEATYESGFVIDKFPISRPNLTFSTLTVSNMSPEDSSIYLCSVVRDRATETQYFGPGTRLLVL.

This clone qualifies as medium-sized (0.01 to 0.1%). In DNA form, the CDR3 reads TGCAGCGAACTCGTGGGGTTTGGGGAGACCCAGTACTTC. This encodes CSELVGFGETQYF. This chain joins TRBV29-1 and TRBJ2-5; D remains ambiguous. V lost 7 bases and J lost 5, with 17 bases in between. Per germline, CDR1 SQVTM and CDR2 ANQGSEA. The CDR3 length is 13 residues.

The chain couples TRBV30 to TRBJ2-7, with D perhaps TRBD1 or TRBD2 (5 bases each). The CDR3 totals 13 residues. Germline V gene sequence: CDR1 GTSNPN, CDR2 SVGIG (reference sequence). The V and J ends lost 1 base and 2 bases respectively, with 9 bases between them. CDR3 nucleotides: TGTGCCTGGAGTGGGGACGGAACCTACGAGCAGTACTTC. It translates to CAWSGDGTYEQYF.

The genes are TRBV5-4 and TRBJ2-1; 10 nucleotides align to TRBD2. Trimming removed 4 bases from V and 2 bases from J; junction bases left unmatched: 15. The CDR3 covers 19 residues. CDR1 is SGHNT, CDR2 YYREEE, per germline (reference sequence). CDR3 residues: CASSRPSSGSIYTYNEQFF. The CDR3 nucleotides read TGTGCCAGCAGCCGTCCCTCTAGCGGGAGCATCTACACCTACAATGAGCAGTTCTTC.

V usage is TRBV10-3 and J usage is TRBJ2-1; 11 bases line up with TRBD2. With V trimmed by 6 bases and J by 1 base, 5 bases remained unmatched. The CDR3 length is 16 residues. Germline V CDR1 and CDR2: ENHRY, SYGVKD. In DNA, the CDR3 is TGTGCCATCAGGAGAGGACTAGCGGGTTCCTACAATGAGCAGTTCTTC. Translated: CAIRRGLAGSYNEQFF.

CDR3 sequence (DNA): TGTGCCATCAGTGAGCAGGGACAGCAGTCTAACTATGGCTACACCTTC. It translates to CAISEQGQQSNYGYTF. The chain uses TRBV10-3 and TRBJ1-2, with 7 bases identical to TRBD1. Germline CDR1 reads ENHRY; CDR2 reads SYGVKD. This CDR3 has 16 residues. J was trimmed by 0 bases and V by 2 bases; bases with no gene match: 6.

The chain is built from TRBV19 and TRBJ2-1; 9 nucleotides agree with TRBD1. Looked up from germline, CDR1 is LNHDA and CDR2 is SQIVND (reference sequence). CDR3 size: 15 residues. V was clipped by 7 bases and J by 6 bases; unmatched bases: 10. The CDR3 here is CASTSQGAQFNEQFF. Here the CDR3 DNA reads TGTGCCAGTACCTCACAGGGGGCCCAGTTCAATGAGCAGTTCTTC.